This T cell receptor (beta chain) was identified during a study of shared clonotypes between healthy human individuals. The wider study: The study drew on a couple of women and a few men aged 18 to 49 as donors. General study findings and limits: How much donors shared clonotypes was expected to be affected by sequencing depth.

Notes on this clone: Antigen specificity is unknown.

Method: immunoSEQ multiplex PCR; TCRdb's copy keeps in-frame clones and lacks some. The sample shows hundreds of thousands of clones, roughly 77% of them seen only once. The V gene end was trimmed by 4 bases and the J gene end by 0 bases; junction bases not matched to a gene: 19. Germline V CDR1 and CDR2: SGHRS, YFSETQ. This CDR3 is 21 amino acids long. The source of this sequence is a middle-aged woman in good health. Some clones in this sample may be carry-over from other donors' samples. Sequencing used PBMCs. The chain has TRBV5-1 and TRBJ1-5; 10 bases fit TRBD1. CDR3 sequence reads: CASSHPPTSGTGAYSNQPQHF. The DNA of the CDR3 is TGCGCCAGCAGCCACCCCCCGACTTCTGGGACAGGGGCCTATAGCAATCAGCCCCAGCATTTT. Together with reference TRBV5-1 and TRBJ1-5, the CDR3 gives the full variable domain: KAGVTQTPRYLIKTRGQQVTLSCSPISGHRSVSWYQQTPGQGLQFLFEYFSETQRNKGNFPGRFSGRQFSNSRSEMNVSTLELGDSALYLCASSHPPTSGTGAYSNQPQHFGDGTRLSIL.